This TCR beta chain was identified during a study of blood T cell repertoires in COVID-19. Overall study: The United States, Italy and Spain were the sources of the acute and convalescent COVID-19 samples. Sources were T cells, B-cell-depleted T cells, or PBMCs; the material itself was cDNA or gDNA.

Per the original data handling: Estimates of nucleated cell counts were drawn from the amplification of reference gene primers. Data came from immunoSEQ multiplex PCR; TCRdb stores just in-frame clones and leaves some out. The V and J calls and clone size are taken from that table; D and trimming were inferred from the DNA. The sample lists about 190,000 clones, approximately 78% occurring once. Germline lookup yields CDR1 GTSNPN and CDR2 SVGIG (reference sequence). CDR3 length: 13 amino acids. Trimming took 1 base from V and 7 from J, leaving 12 bases between them. The clonotype originates from a woman at least 80 years old with active or convalescent COVID-19. The sequencing input was peripheral blood. The J gene is TRBJ2-3, the V gene TRBV30; D might be TRBD1 (6 bases). Here the CDR3 reads CAWSDRDTYTQYF. As DNA, the CDR3 is TGTGCCTGGAGTGACCGGGACACCTATACGCAGTATTTT.